This TCR beta chain was observed in a study of blood T cell repertoires in COVID-19. Participants, about 18 to 100 years old, spanned 24 US areas. With 1 base clipped from V and 6 bases from J, the junction kept 5 bases outside the gene matches. This CDR3 comprises 15 residues. Germline V gene lookup returns CDR1 LGHNA and CDR2 YNFKEQ. Under the authors' procedure: Counts of nucleated cells, estimated from reference gene primer amplification, were obtained. Generated by immunoSEQ multiplex PCR, the TCRdb table keeps only in-frame clones and is missing some. The D gene and trimming were derived from the DNA, and the V and J assignments and clone size from that table. Of 180,000 or so clones listed, 89% are singletons.

This receptor was obtained from a woman aged 40 to 50 with acute COVID-19. Sequencing used PBMCs or T cells enriched from blood (not recorded which). The gene calls are TRBV4-2 and TRBJ2-3; 9 bases line up with TRBD2. This chain's CDR3 is CASSQAAAGGDTQYF. CDR3 DNA: TGTGCCAGCAGCCAAGCCGCCGCGGGGGGGGATACGCAGTATTTT.